This T cell receptor (beta chain) is drawn from a study of post-analysis software for immune sequencing data (dated by TCRdb to between 2014 and 2016). With regard to the full study: Recorded disease courses included relapsing-remitting, secondary progressive and progressive-relapsing multiple sclerosis, with some patients lacking subtype annotation. Patient repertoires were compared against over ten previously published healthy control repertoires from donors aged 6 to 25 years. A subset of samples was prepared in parallel using single-end sample barcoding, then pooled and co-amplified after Illumina adapter ligation.

Based on the germline V gene (reference sequence), the CDR1 and CDR2 sequences are LNHNV and YYDKDF. Spanning cysteine to phenylalanine, the CDR3 consists of 17 amino acids. Only the CDR3 DNA stays, 51 bases, in frame from base 1. Comment on this clonotype: Its antigen remains undetermined. Relative to the germline gene, one junction end is altered; a read error may explain this.

To demonstrate the VDJtools post-analysis software, TCR beta repertoires were profiled from the peripheral blood of about a dozen young patients with multiple sclerosis. The patients with multiple sclerosis were children and adolescents between roughly 6 and 15 years of age. The library was prepared using PCR. These reads were obtained on an Illumina HiSeq 2500. Unique molecular identifiers were incorporated into TCR beta cDNA libraries to reduce PCR and sequencing biases. Every 1 to 10 million input T cells yielded roughly 500,000 cDNA molecules, meaning each molecule approximated one T cell. The patient libraries were prepared and sequenced with the same protocol used for the earlier healthy control dataset. Samples belonging to the same batch were prepared together, multiplexed and sequenced on a shared HiSeq lane. Per the original workflow: Raw barcoded reads were processed with MIGEC, discarding single-read molecular identifier groups before consensus assembly and CDR3 extraction. VDJtools was used for post-analysis of the clonotype tables, with diversity normalized by down-sampling every dataset to the smallest sample size. To correct batch-related cross-sample contamination, repertoire overlap clustering matched CDR3 amino acid sequences but not nucleotide sequences. TCRdb redid the processing of the public reads, applying fastp at Q25 and MiXCR, and retained in-frame beta chains. When rows share a CDR3 protein, they turn into one entry using the most common DNA and genes. The V and J calls and clone size come from TCRdb's table, not from the authors' own analysis. The sample includes roughly 800,000 distinct CDR3 sequences, with roughly 50% observed a single time. The ten biggest clones cover approximately 4.4% of the sample.

On the study overall, not on this receptor specifically: Strong co-clustering of samples prepared in the same batch was shown by direct clustering with F measure, prompting a batch-effect correction. Four or five TRBV segments, including TRBV5-6, TRBV5-1 and TRBV20-1, were significantly more frequent in patients than controls. Compared with controls, multiple sclerosis patients had significantly lower normalized Chao1 diversity, a finding suggesting substantial peripheral T-cell clonal expansion. The multiple sclerosis patient group was slightly younger than the control group.

This clonotype originated in a girl aged 10-17 years with multiple sclerosis. Sequencing input: blood. The chain is made from TRBV15 and TRBJ2-3; a tentative D call is TRBD2 (6 bases match). The CDR3 protein sequence reads: CATSREFGTFDIDTQYF. The sequenced DNA: TGTGCCACCAGCAGAGAGTTTGGGACTTTTGATATCGATACCCAGTATTTT.